This paragraph reports one T cell receptor beta chain. This sample also contains other DNA sequences that code for the same CDR3. Sequenced by immunoSEQ multiplex PCR; TCRdb stores in-frame clones only, minus some. There are 53,000 or so clones in the sample; approximately 90% occur only once, and roughly 2.5% lies in the top ten. This CDR3 contains 14 residues. With 5 bases removed from V and 4 bases from J, the gap between germline ends came to 12 bases. Germline V lookup: CDR1 SEHNR, CDR2 FQNEAQ (reference sequence). The time point is: peripheral blood 6 weeks after treatment start. The data belong to a study of PD-L1 blockade in urothelial cancer.

The chain uses TRBV7-9 and TRBJ1-3; tentative D call: TRBD1 (5 bases). Here the sequenced sample was PBMCs, taken around atezolizumab (anti-PD-L1) treatment. This TCR was sampled from a man in his sixties with urothelial cancer. CDR3 region: CASSLGRGGNTIYF. The CDR3 DNA reads as TGTGCCAGCAGCCTCGGACGGGGGGGAAACACCATATATTTT.